These 31 T cell receptor beta chains came from one sample sequenced in a study of CD8 T cells in Susac syndrome. Reverse transcription of 0.5 to 1 ug RNA was performed with random hexamers. From the immunoSEQ multiplex PCR reads, TCRdb called clonotypes with MiXCR, one entry per CDR3 protein. The sample holds about 140,000 distinct CDR3 sequences; 95% are singletons and the top ten take about 0.14%. Sequenced: CD4+ T cells from PBMCs. These receptors were taken from a human donor with Susac syndrome.

V is TRBV24-1 and J is TRBJ2-3; 7 bases agree with TRBD1. The CDR3 length is 13 residues. The trim removed 10 bases at V and 2 bases at J, leaving 5 bases unmatched. Per germline, CDR1 KGHDR and CDR2 SFDVKD. The CDR3 is CATADRYTDTQYF. The CDR3 bases are TGTGCCACAGCGGACAGGTACACAGATACGCAGTATTTT.

The chain carries TRBV15 and TRBJ2-2; the match to TRBD2 covers 7 bases. V dropped 0 bases and J dropped 5; count of bases not matched to a gene: 9. In germline, CDR1 is LNHNV, CDR2 YYDKDF (reference sequence). The CDR3 runs to 17 residues. The CDR3 coding sequence is TGTGCCACCAGCAGAGATTGGGAGGGCTGGAGGACCGGGGAGCTGTTTTTT. It specifies CATSRDWEGWRTGELFF.

This clonotype was counted a few times. The genes are TRBV6-6 and TRBJ2-5; 12 nucleotides line up with TRBD2. Germline CDR1 is MNHNY and CDR2 is SVGAGI (reference sequence). The CDR3 has 16 residues. J lost 2 bases, V lost 4 bases, and 5 bases had no gene match. CDR3 nucleotides: TGTGCCAGCAGTTTCCCACTAGCGGGAGGACAAGAGACCCAGTACTTC. This codes for CASSFPLAGGQETQYF.

The chain has TRBV20-1 and TRBJ2-5, with 7 nucleotides matching TRBD1. Germline V lookup: CDR1 DFQATT, CDR2 SNEGSKA (reference sequence). The CDR3 length is 16 residues. V was clipped by 2 bases and J by 4 bases; unmatched bases: 13. In nucleotides, the CDR3 is TGCAGTGCTAGACCATCCCAAGGGGCAGGGGGAGAGACCCAGTACTTC. It encodes CSARPSQGAGGETQYF.

The J gene is TRBJ2-2, the V gene TRBV30; 10 nucleotides agree with TRBD1. V lost 0 bases, J lost 0 bases, and 22 bases stayed unmatched. This CDR3 is 23 amino acids long. Germline V CDR1 and CDR2: GTSNPN, SVGIG (reference sequence). The CDR3 region has the DNA TGTGCCTGGAGTGTAGGATCCGGGGACAGGGGTGTAGCCTACCCAACGAACACCGGGGAGCTGTTTTTT. Amino acids: CAWSVGSGDRGVAYPTNTGELFF.

The CDR3 nucleotides are TGTGCTAGTGGTTTAACTTATTACACCGGGGAGCTGTTTTTT. This gives the protein CASGLTYYTGELFF. This rearrangement joins TRBV12-5 to TRBJ2-2; D not resolved. Germline loops: CDR1 LGHNT, CDR2 FRNRAP. The germline V and J ends were trimmed by 3 bases and 3 bases, with 8 bases remaining between them. The CDR3 is 14 residues long.

This chain links TRBV20-1 with TRBJ2-3; 8 nucleotides agree with TRBD2. Trimming removed 3 bases from V and 1 base from J; junction bases left unmatched: 0. Per germline, CDR1 DFQATT and CDR2 SNEGSKA (reference sequence). This CDR3 spans 13 amino acids. The CDR3 DNA is TGCAGTGCTAGGACTAGCGGCACAGATACGCAGTATTTT. This gives the protein CSARTSGTDTQYF.

J is TRBJ2-2 and V is TRBV7-2, with D unresolved. The CDR3 contains 12 residues. The V gene lost 6 bases and the J gene lost 0 bases, with 2 bases spanning the gap. CDR1 SGHTA and CDR2 FQGNSA come from the germline V gene. The CDR3 region has the DNA TGTGCCAGCAGTTCGAACACCGGGGAGCTGTTTTTT. This sequence encodes CASSSNTGELFF.

This chain joins TRBV30 and TRBJ1-2; D not resolved. Per germline, CDR1 GTSNPN and CDR2 SVGIG (reference sequence). The length of the CDR3 is 12 residues. V lost 2 bases to trimming and J lost 9 bases, with 13 bases between them. The CDR3: CAWSRTAGRYTF. CDR3 bases: TGTGCCTGGAGTCGGACGGCAGGCCGCTACACCTTC.

The gene calls are TRBV7-9 and TRBJ2-7, with a tentative D call TRBD2 (6 bases). V gave up 5 bases and J gave up 0 bases, with 8 bases separating them. This CDR3 region has 13 residues. Germline values: CDR1 SEHNR, CDR2 FQNEAQ (reference sequence). The CDR3: CASSPTSSYEQYF. The CDR3 nucleotides are TGTGCCAGCAGCCCGACTAGCTCCTACGAGCAGTACTTC.

This chain joins TRBV7-8 and TRBJ1-6; a weak D match, TRBD1 (5 bases). The V and J ends lost 4 bases and 6 bases respectively, with 16 bases between them. CDR3 length equals 16 residues. The germline gives CDR1 SGHVS, CDR2 FQNEAQ. CDR3 DNA: TGTGCCAGCAGCTCGACAGTCCCTTCGATTAATTCACCCCTCCACTTT. This codes for CASSSTVPSINSPLHF.

CDR3 in DNA: TGTGCCATCAGGATGGGAGGGACATACAATGAGCAGTTCTTC. This sequence encodes CAIRMGGTYNEQFF. The V and J genes are TRBV10-3 and TRBJ2-1; perhaps TRBD2 as D (7 bases). V lost 6 bases and J lost 4, with 13 bases in between. CDR1 and CDR2 from the germline V gene are ENHRY and SYGVKD. This CDR3 has 14 amino acids.

This sequence joins TRBV9 and TRBJ1-1, with a weak D call TRBD1 (6 bases). This CDR3 is built from 14 residues. With 1 base removed from V and 4 bases from J, the gap between germline ends came to 11 bases. The germline CDR1 and CDR2 sequences are SGDLS and YYNGEE. The CDR3 is CASSVRGGLTEAFF. CDR3 DNA: TGTGCCAGCAGCGTACGGGGGGGGCTCACTGAAGCTTTCTTT.

The CDR3, as DNA: TGTGCCAGCAGCCAATTTACGAGCCAGGTCTACGAGCAGTACTTC. Translating it yields CASSQFTSQVYEQYF. This rearrangement joins TRBV14 to TRBJ2-7; D gene unclear. The CDR3 contains 15 residues. CDR1 and CDR2 (germline): SGHDN, FVKESK. V was pared by 2 bases and J by 3 bases, with 14 bases between. Complete variable domain (other parts from reference TRBV14 and TRBJ2-7): EAGVTQFPSHSVIEKGQTVTLRCDPISGHDNLYWYRRVMGKEIKFLLHFVKESKQDESGMPNNRFLAERTGGTYSTLKVQPAELEDSGVYFCASSQFTSQVYEQYFGPGTRLTVT.

The chain employs TRBV6-2 or TRBV6-3 and TRBJ2-1; no clear D. The CDR3 covers 12 residues. The germline gives CDR1 MNHEY, CDR2 SVGEGT. The germline V and J ends were trimmed by 7 bases and 9 bases, with 13 bases remaining between them. The CDR3 sequence: CASTNTRFEQFF. The CDR3 DNA follows: TGTGCCAGCACCAATACACGATTTGAGCAGTTCTTC.

The chain couples TRBV15 to TRBJ2-6; D is ambiguous. Germline loops: CDR1 LNHNV, CDR2 YYDKDF (reference sequence). V was trimmed by 0 bases and J by 2 bases, leaving 11 bases between them. The CDR3 spans 17 residues. The CDR3 nucleotides read TGTGCCACCAGCAGAGATTGGGGTATCGCTGGGGCCAACGTCCTGACTTTC. The encoded protein is CATSRDWGIAGANVLTF.

The chain joins TRBV29-1 to TRBJ1-2; D perhaps matches TRBD1 (5 bases). The germline V and J ends were trimmed by 4 bases and 4 bases, with 10 bases remaining between them. Germline V gene lookup returns CDR1 SQVTM and CDR2 ANQGSEA. CDR3 length: 12 amino acids. CDR3 sequence: CSVGRGPYGYTF. CDR3 bases: TGCAGCGTTGGTCGGGGACCCTATGGCTACACCTTC.

This clonotype turned up a few times. The chain carries TRBV13 and TRBJ2-7; D perhaps matches TRBD2 (5 bases). The CDR3 has 11 residues. V was clipped by 5 bases and J by 5 bases, with 7 bases between them. CDR1 and CDR2 (germline): PRHDT, FYEKMQ (reference sequence). CDR3 amino acids: CASSLANEQYF. The CDR3 DNA reads TGTGCCAGCAGCCTAGCTAACGAGCAGTACTTC.

Concerning this clonotype itself: The junction shows a germline mismatch at one end, possibly a read error. This chain uses TRBV30 with TRBJ2-5, with D possibly TRBD2 on 7 matching bases. CDR1 is GTSNPN and CDR2 is SVGIG in the germline V gene (reference sequence). The length of the CDR3 is 13 residues. CDR3 nucleotides: TGTGTCTGGAATCGCGGGGGCGAAGAGACCCAGTACTTC. This sequence encodes CVWNRGGEETQYF. Filled out from reference TRBV30 and TRBJ2-5, the complete variable domain reads SQTIHQWPATLVQPVGSPLSLECTVEGTSNPNLYWYRQAAGRGLQLLFYSVGIGQISSEVPQNLSASRPQDRQFILSSKKLLLSDSGFYLCVWNRGGEETQYFGPGTRLLVL.

The V call is TRBV29-1, the J call TRBJ2-4, with TRBD1 as a possible D gene (5 bases). Germline V CDR1 and CDR2: SQVTM, ANQGSEA. The CDR3 spans 13 residues. Trimming stripped 3 bases from V and 7 bases from J, with 13 bases between. In DNA, the CDR3 is TGCAGCGTTGATACCTACCCAGGGAACATTCAGTACTTC. Translated, it gives CSVDTYPGNIQYF.

The chain uses TRBV12-3 or TRBV12-4 and TRBJ1-2, with D hard to call. The V gene lost 6 bases and the J gene lost 4 bases, with 12 bases spanning the gap. The CDR3 extends over 13 amino acids. In DNA, the CDR3 is TGTGCCAGCAGCCCCCCCGTTAGCTATGGCTACACCTTC. It is translated as CASSPPVSYGYTF.

The chain joins TRBV29-1 to TRBJ1-1; possible D gene TRBD1, 5 bases. The V end lost 6 bases, the J end lost 2 bases, and 13 bases lay between the germline ends. The CDR3 extends over 13 amino acids. Germline loops: CDR1 SQVTM, CDR2 ANQGSEA. In nucleotides, the CDR3 is TGCAGCGTAAAAGGGACTCTTAACACTGAAGCTTTCTTT. It is translated as CSVKGTLNTEAFF.

V usage is TRBV30 and J usage is TRBJ2-1, with 16 bases fitting TRBD2. CDR1 is GTSNPN and CDR2 is SVGIG in the germline V gene (reference sequence). The CDR3 is 14 amino acids. In DNA form, the CDR3 reads TGTGCTTGGGGACTAGCGGGAGGGAGCAATGAGCAGTTCTTC. It specifies CAWGLAGGSNEQFF.

This chain links TRBV20-1 with TRBJ1-1, with D tentatively TRBD1 (5 bases). The CDR3 consists of 13 residues. CDR1 is DFQATT, CDR2 SNEGSKA, per germline (reference sequence). V lost 1 base and J 3 bases, leaving 9 bases between the germline ends. CDR3 region: CSARGGADTEAFF. In nucleotides, the CDR3 is TGCAGTGCTAGAGGGGGCGCGGACACTGAAGCTTTCTTT.

The chain uses TRBV2 and TRBJ2-6; D perhaps matches TRBD1 (5 bases). Trimming cost V 7 bases and J 4 bases, with 17 bases left between them. This CDR3 spans 16 amino acids. Looked up from germline, CDR1 is SNHLY and CDR2 is FYNNEI. The CDR3 is CASIREPLQGANVLTF. DNA for the CDR3: TGTGCCAGCATCAGGGAACCCCTGCAGGGGGCCAACGTCCTGACTTTC.

V and J are TRBV20-1 and TRBJ1-2; TRBD1 is a possible D gene (5 bases). Trimming took off 5 bases at V and 3 bases at J, with 19 bases between the two ends. Germline values: CDR1 DFQATT, CDR2 SNEGSKA (reference sequence). The CDR3 runs to 15 residues. The CDR3 here is CSAAPAEGFDYGYTF. The DNA of the CDR3 is TGCAGTGCTGCCCCAGCGGAGGGGTTCGACTATGGCTACACCTTC.

The gene calls are TRBV5-1 and TRBJ2-7; weak D call: TRBD1 (5 bases). This CDR3 is 13 amino acids long. Germline lookup yields CDR1 SGHRS and CDR2 YFSETQ. V lost 3 bases and J lost 4, with 11 bases in between. CDR3: CASSWGRAYEQYF. For the CDR3, the DNA is TGCGCCAGCAGCTGGGGCAGGGCTTACGAGCAGTACTTC. Looking up the rest from reference TRBV5-1 and TRBJ2-7 gives the full variable domain: KAGVTQTPRYLIKTRGQQVTLSCSPISGHRSVSWYQQTPGQGLQFLFEYFSETQRNKGNFPGRFSGRQFSNSRSEMNVSTLELGDSALYLCASSWGRAYEQYFGPGTRLTVT.

The chain is built from TRBV25-1 and TRBJ2-7; possibly TRBD1 for D (5 bases). The CDR3 covers 14 residues. The germline V gene has CDR1 MGHDK and CDR2 SYGVNS. The ends were cut back, 3 bases at V and 5 bases at J, with 14 bases in the middle. This CDR3 is CASSDQGSYNEQYF. CDR3 bases: TGTGCCAGCAGTGATCAGGGTTCGTATAACGAGCAGTACTTC.

The rearrangement joins TRBV4-1 to TRBJ2-5; TRBD1 aligns across 11 bases. CDR1 and CDR2 from the germline V gene are MGHRA and YSYEKL. The CDR3 loop spans 16 amino acids. J gave up 5 bases and V 0 bases, and 5 bases lay outside the gene matches. The CDR3 region has the DNA TGCGCCAGCAGCCAAGATTGGACAGGGGGCTGGGAGACCCAGTACTTC. Translating it yields CASSQDWTGGWETQYF.

This chain joins TRBV19 and TRBJ1-6; D is unresolved. In germline, CDR1 is LNHDA, CDR2 SQIVND (reference sequence). CDR3 length: 14 residues. V lost 6 bases to trimming and J lost 8 bases, with 14 bases between them. The CDR3 bases are TGTGCCAGTAGACTCGTGCCGGGCGATTCACCCCTCCACTTT. Protein: CASRLVPGDSPLHF.

The J gene is TRBJ2-3, the V gene TRBV20-1; the match to TRBD2 covers 11 bases. With 6 bases clipped from V and 1 base from J, the junction kept 3 bases outside the gene matches. Germline V gene data show CDR1 as DFQATT and CDR2 as SNEGSKA (reference sequence). The CDR3 is 14 residues long. CDR3 nucleotide sequence: TGCAGTGCCATAGCGGGAGGGGGCACAGATACGCAGTATTTT. This sequence encodes CSAIAGGGTDTQYF.